The following is a T cell receptor beta chain sequence with its context. The sample originates from a study of technical replicates of blood from four donors. CDR3 size: 15 residues. Germline V CDR1 and CDR2: KGHSH, LQKENI. Trimming removed 2 bases from V and 9 bases from J; junction bases left unmatched: 9. This table comes from immunoSEQ multiplex PCR, and its TCRdb copy is limited to in-frame clones, with some not included. The data show 50,000 or so clones, around 90% seen once. The sample consisted of PBMCs. This TCR was recovered from a human donor in good health. Some clones in this sample may be carry-over from other donors' samples. This chain joins TRBV18 and TRBJ2-1; TRBD2 aligns across 8 bases. The CDR3 protein is CASSPDAGGEREQFF. Written as DNA, the CDR3 is TGTGCCAGCTCACCAGACGCGGGAGGTGAGCGTGAGCAGTTCTTC.